This T cell receptor (beta chain) was captured by sequencing in a study of T cell changes during pregnancy in multiple sclerosis. V lost 0 bases and J 1 base, leaving 13 bases between the germline ends. Germline V gives CDR1 MGHRA, CDR2 YSYEKL. The CDR3 runs to 17 residues. Profiling relied on immunoSEQ multiplex PCR, and the TCRdb table lists in-frame clones only, not all of them. In the table there are around 79,000 clones, under 95% of which are singletons. V usage is TRBV4-1 and J usage is TRBJ1-5; a possible D gene is TRBD1 (5 bases). The material sequenced was CD4+ T cells from peripheral blood mononuclear cells, taken in the second trimester of pregnancy. The clonotype comes from a female donor with multiple sclerosis, enrolled in a pregnancy study. This CDR3 is CASSQDHTGLSNQPQHF. CDR3 nucleotides: TGCGCCAGCAGCCAAGATCATACAGGTTTAAGCAATCAGCCCCAGCATTTT.